This paragraph covers one TCR beta chain sequence. Time point: after dendritic cell vaccination, including at tumor progression/relapse. The sample belongs to a study of glioma-infiltrating T cells after dendritic cell vaccination. Study background: Treatment, given 2003 to 2012, was autologous tumor lysate-pulsed dendritic cell vaccination.

Input was roughly 2.2 ug genomic DNA, or all available if less. Produced via immunoSEQ multiplex PCR; TCRdb's table is partial and in-frame only. Seen here are tens of thousands of clones, about 80% observed once, and the top ten hold 15% to 18%. The source of this sequence is a human donor with glioblastoma. The sample in question was blood, obtained after dendritic cell vaccination.

CDR3 loop: CASGQDSSGNTIYF. Here the CDR3 DNA reads TGCGCCAGCGGACAGGATTCCTCTGGAAACACCATATATTTT. This chain links TRBV5-1 with TRBJ1-3, with TRBD1 identical over 7 bases. The CDR3 has 14 residues. J was trimmed by 0 bases and V by 7 bases; bases with no gene match: 4. Germline V gene sequence: CDR1 SGHRS, CDR2 YFSETQ.